This T cell receptor beta chain was captured by sequencing in a study of T cell responses to AZD1222 COVID-19 vaccine. As regards this clone: No antigen is known for it.

The CDR3 runs 15 residues. Germline CDR1 and CDR2: SGHNT and YYREEE (reference sequence). V shed 0 bases and J 4 bases; nucleotides not matched to a gene: 6. Assay used: immunoSEQ multiplex PCR; TCRdb lists only in-frame clones, some missing. The sample includes roughly 140,000 clones, over 85% of them seen just once. Broader study findings: Researchers took repertoire samples only after the peak T cell response had come. Unmutated variant regions are reportedly targeted by nearly half of spike-specific TCRs. Mostly white British, mostly female donors; authors suggested clonal diversity may be underestimated. When two AZD1222 doses had been given, Spike-specific TCR breadth and depth rose.

The V gene is TRBV5-4, the J gene TRBJ1-2, with 7 bases matching TRBD1. The sample in question was peripheral blood, obtained on day 0 of AZD1222 vaccination. This receptor was taken from an adult in good health. The CDR3 region has the DNA TGTGCCAGCAGCTTGGTACGAGGGGGCACCTATGGCTACACCTTC. Encoded protein: CASSLVRGGTYGYTF. Supplemented by reference TRBV5-4 and TRBJ1-2, the full variable domain reads ETGVTQSPTHLIKTRGQQVTLRCSSQSGHNTVSWYQQALGQGPQFIFQYYREEENGRGNFPPRFSGLQFPNYSSELNVNALELDDSALYLCASSLVRGGTYGYTFGSGTRLTVV.